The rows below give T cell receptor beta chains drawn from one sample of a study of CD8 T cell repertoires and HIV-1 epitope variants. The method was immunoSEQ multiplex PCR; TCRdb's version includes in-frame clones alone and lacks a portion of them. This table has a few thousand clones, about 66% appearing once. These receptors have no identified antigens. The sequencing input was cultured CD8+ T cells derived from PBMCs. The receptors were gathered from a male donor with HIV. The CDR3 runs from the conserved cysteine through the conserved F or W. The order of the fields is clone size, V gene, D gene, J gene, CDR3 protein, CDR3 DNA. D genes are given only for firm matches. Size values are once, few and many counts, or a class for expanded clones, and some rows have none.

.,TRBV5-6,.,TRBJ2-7,CASSLAACVRPSSYEQYF,TGTGCCAGCAGCTTGGCCGCTTGTGTCAGGCCTAGCTCCTACGAGCAGTACTTC
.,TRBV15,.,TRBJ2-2,CATHHSNTGELFF,TGTGCCACCCATCATAGCAACACCGGGGAGCTGTTTTTT
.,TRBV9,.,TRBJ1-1,CASSVDGLVSEAFF,TGTGCCAGCAGCGTAGATGGGTTAGTGTCTGAAGCTTTCTTT
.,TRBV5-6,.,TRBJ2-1,CASSSLGGHSSYNEQFF,TGTGCCAGCAGCTCCTTGGGAGGACACAGCTCCTACAATGAGCAGTTCTTC
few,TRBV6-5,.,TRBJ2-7,CASSSDVSAYEQYF,TGTGCCAGCAGTTCAGATGTCTCGGCCTACGAGCAGTACTTC
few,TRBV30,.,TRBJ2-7,CAWTPGDRAAYEQYF,TGTGCCTGGACCCCGGGGGACCGGGCGGCCTACGAGCAGTACTTC
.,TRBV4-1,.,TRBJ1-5,CASSQGKGMFQPQHF,TGCGCCAGCAGCCAAGGTAAAGGGATGTTCCAGCCCCAGCATTTT
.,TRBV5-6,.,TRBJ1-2,CASSQDPPDLDYGYTF,TGCGCCAGCAGCCAAGATCCCCCAGACTTGGACTATGGCTACACCTTC
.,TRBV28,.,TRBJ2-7,CASSSIYVRSLSSYEQYF,TGTGCCAGCAGTTCAATCTATGTCAGGTCACTAAGCTCCTACGAGCAGTACTTC
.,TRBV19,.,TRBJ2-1,CASSIDGSSYNEQFF,TGTGCCAGTAGTATCGACGGGAGCTCCTACAATGAGCAGTTCTTC
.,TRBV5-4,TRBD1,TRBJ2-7,CASSWGTGGYEQYF,TGTGCCAGCAGCTGGGGGACAGGTGGCTACGAGCAGTACTTC
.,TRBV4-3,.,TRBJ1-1,CASSQEPMNTEAFF,TGCGCCAGCAGCCAAGAACCCATGAACACTGAAGCTTTCTTT
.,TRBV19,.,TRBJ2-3,CASSIGGISTDTQYF,TGTGCCAGTAGTATAGGAGGGATTAGCACAGATACGCAGTATTTT
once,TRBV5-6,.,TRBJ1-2,CASSQAVAGNYGYTF,TGTGCCAGCAGCCAAGCGGTTGCAGGGAACTATGGCTACACCTTC
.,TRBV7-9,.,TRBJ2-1,CASSLPDRTNEQFF,TGTGCCAGCAGCCTCCCCGACAGGACCAATGAGCAGTTCTTC
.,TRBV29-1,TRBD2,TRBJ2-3,CSVAGGVGTDTQYF,TGCAGCGTTGCGGGGGGAGTAGGCACAGATACGCAGTATTTT
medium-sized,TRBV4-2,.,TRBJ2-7,CASSPTGGRDEQYF,TGTGCCAGCAGCCCTACAGGCGGGCGGGACGAGCAGTACTTC
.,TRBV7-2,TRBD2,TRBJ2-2,CASSLEGLAGGTGELFF,TGTGCCAGCAGCTTAGAGGGACTAGCGGGAGGAACCGGGGAGCTGTTTTTT
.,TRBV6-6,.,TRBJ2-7,CASSYLVRGDEQYF,TGTGCCAGCAGTTACTTAGTCAGGGGGGACGAGCAGTACTTC
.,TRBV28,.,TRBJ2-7,CASREYEQYF,TGTGCCAGCAGAGAGTACGAGCAGTACTTC
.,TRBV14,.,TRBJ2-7,CASSQETYEQYF,TGTGCCAGCAGCCAAGAGACCTACGAGCAGTACTTC
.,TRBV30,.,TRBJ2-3,CAWSEEDTQYF,TGTGCCTGGAGCGAGGAGGATACGCAGTATTTT
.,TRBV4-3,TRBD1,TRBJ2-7,CASSQGSGGYEQYF,TGCGCCAGCAGCCAAGGTTCAGGGGGCTACGAGCAGTACTTC
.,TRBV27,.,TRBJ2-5,CASKGGLQETQYF,TGTGCCAGCAAGGGAGGCCTCCAAGAGACCCAGTACTTC
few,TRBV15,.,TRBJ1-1,CASGGVNTEAFF,TGTGCCTCGGGCGGGGTAAACACTGAAGCTTTCTTT
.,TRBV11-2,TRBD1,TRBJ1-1,CASSLERDRGETFF,TGTGCCAGCAGCTTAGAGAGGGACAGGGGCGAAACTTTCTTT
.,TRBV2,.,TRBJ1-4,CASTPRRVNEKLFF,TGTGCCAGCACCCCTCGTAGGGTTAATGAAAAACTGTTTTTT
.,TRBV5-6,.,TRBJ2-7,CASSTAGSSYEQYF,TGTGCCAGCAGCACGGCCGGAAGCTCCTACGAGCAGTACTTC
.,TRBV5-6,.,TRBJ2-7,CASSEQGEQYF,TGTGCCAGCAGCGAGCAGGGCGAGCAGTACTTC
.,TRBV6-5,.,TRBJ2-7,CASRPIGGYEQYF,TGTGCCAGCAGACCTATTGGGGGCTACGAGCAGTACTTC
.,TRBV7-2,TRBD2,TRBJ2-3,CASSLGQITSGGTDTQYF,TGTGCCAGCAGCTTAGGGCAAATAACTAGCGGGGGGACAGATACGCAGTATTTT
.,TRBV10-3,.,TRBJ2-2,CAISGEEDNTGELFF,TGTGCCATCAGTGGCGAAGAGGATAACACCGGGGAGCTGTTTTTT
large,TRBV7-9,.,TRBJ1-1,CASSPRGMGASRTEAFF,TGTGCCAGCAGCCCCCGGGGGATGGGGGCATCGAGAACTGAAGCTTTCTTT
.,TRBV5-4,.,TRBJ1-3,CASSLSVGVSGNTIYF,TGTGCCAGCAGCTTGTCCGTCGGGGTCTCTGGAAACACCATATATTTT
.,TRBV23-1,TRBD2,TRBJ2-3,CASGPGLAGGPPHTQYF,TGCGCCAGCGGCCCGGGACTAGCGGGGGGGCCCCCCCATACGCAGTATTTT
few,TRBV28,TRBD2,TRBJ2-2,CASSLRREGSTGELFF,TGTGCCAGCAGTTTGAGGCGGGAGGGAAGTACCGGGGAGCTGTTTTTT
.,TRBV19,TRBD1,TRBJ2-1,CASRLGTGGEQFF,TGTGCCAGTCGACTAGGGACAGGGGGCGAGCAGTTCTTC
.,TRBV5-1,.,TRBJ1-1,CASSLGGVTEAFF,TGCGCCAGCAGCTTGGGAGGGGTCACTGAAGCTTTCTTT
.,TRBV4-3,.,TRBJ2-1,CASSQETYNEQFF,TGCGCCAGCAGCCAAGAGACTTACAATGAGCAGTTCTTC
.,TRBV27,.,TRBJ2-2,CASSRGSNTGELFF,TGTGCCAGCAGCAGGGGTTCGAACACCGGGGAGCTGTTTTTT
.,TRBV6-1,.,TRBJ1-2,CASSDFQYGYTF,TGTGCCAGCAGTGATTTCCAATATGGCTACACCTTC
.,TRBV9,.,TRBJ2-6,CASSVGGSGANVLTF,TGTGCCAGCAGCGTGGGGGGCTCTGGGGCCAACGTCCTGACTTTC
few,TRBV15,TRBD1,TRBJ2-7,CATSRGVQGAYEQYF,TGTGCCACCAGCAGAGGGGTACAGGGGGCTTACGAGCAGTACTTC